The 6 T cell receptor beta chains below come from one sample, sequenced in a study of T cells in Graves' hyperthyroidism and ophthalmopathy. Amplification of TCR beta CDR3 regions was performed using RNA transcripts as template. An initial round of RT-PCR targeting the TCR CDR3 relied on the HTBI primer set. In TCRdb, the multiplex PCR reads were re-called with MiXCR into one record per CDR3 protein. This table has around 400,000 distinct CDR3 sequences, roughly an eighth appearing once. Sequenced: blood. Receptors originate from a woman between 18 and 30 years old with Graves' hyperthyroidism.

This clonotype was seen a handful of times. V gene TRBV28 combines with J gene TRBJ2-1; D remains ambiguous. Trimming removed 4 bases at V and 7 bases at J, with 5 bases between. Looked up from germline, CDR1 is MDHEN and CDR2 is SYDVKM. There are 11 residues in the CDR3. The CDR3 loop reads CASSSPNEQFF. CDR3 sequence (DNA): TGTGCCAGCAGTTCCCCTAATGAGCAGTTCTTC. Full variable domain (missing parts from reference TRBV28 and TRBJ2-1): DVKVTQSSRYLVKRTGEKVFLECVQDMDHENMFWYRQDPGLGLRLIYFSYDVKMKEKGDIPEGYSVSREKKERFSLILESASTNQTSMYLCASSSPNEQFFGPGTRLTVL.

As regards this clonotype: A much more abundant neighbour one base away suggests this may be a read error. The chain employs TRBV10-3 and TRBJ1-6, with D unclear. The CDR3 contains 15 residues. CDR1 ENHRY and CDR2 SYGVKD come from the germline V gene. V gave up 3 bases and J gave up 7 bases, with 13 bases separating them. CDR3 sequence (DNA): TGTGCCATCAGTGAAGAAAGGGTCGGCAATTCACCCCTCCACTTT. The encoded protein is CAISEERVGNSPLHF.

This clonotype was counted many times. The genes are TRBV10-3 and TRBJ2-1; 16 nucleotides align to TRBD2. This CDR3 region has 14 residues. CDR1 ENHRY and CDR2 SYGVKD come from the germline V gene. Trimming took 7 bases from V and 8 from J; bases not matched to a gene: 2. CDR3 sequence: CAIMGLAGGDEQFF. The CDR3 nucleotides read TGTGCCATCATGGGACTAGCGGGAGGGGATGAGCAGTTCTTC.

This clonotype was recorded many times. V and J are TRBV2 and TRBJ1-1; 8 bases fit TRBD1. V dropped 8 bases and J dropped 4; count of bases not matched to a gene: 15. Germline V gene lookup returns CDR1 SNHLY and CDR2 FYNNEI. The CDR3 sequence is 16 residues long. This chain's CDR3 is CASEPQGAMVGTEAFF. In DNA, the CDR3 is TGTGCCAGCGAACCTCAGGGGGCGATGGTTGGCACTGAAGCTTTCTTT.

V gene TRBV5-5 combines with J gene TRBJ2-5; 9 bases agree with TRBD1. The junction had 10 bases not matched to a gene; V was cut back by 3 bases and J by 4 bases. CDR3 length: 16 amino acids. Germline CDR1 SGHKS, CDR2 YYEKEE (reference sequence). CDR3 bases: TGTGCCAGCAGCTCCGGGACAGGGACGGGTGGAGAGACCCAGTACTTC. This encodes CASSSGTGTGGETQYF.

This clonotype was detected many times. The chain recombines TRBV20-1 with TRBJ2-3; 7 bases agree with TRBD1. The CDR3 has 15 amino acids. The germline V gene has CDR1 DFQATT and CDR2 SNEGSKA (reference sequence). The ends lost 6 bases at V and 1 base at J; junction bases unmatched: 10. The CDR3 nucleotides are TGCAGTGCCAATGACAGGGAAGAGGGCACAGATACGCAGTATTTT. Translated, it gives CSANDREEGTDTQYF.